Listed here are 27 T cell receptor beta chains from one sample, sequenced in a study of cytomegalovirus exposure and HLA in healthy donors. PCR primers comprised 60 Vbeta and 13 Jbeta primers. Some clones are missing from TCRdb's copy, which holds only in-frame ones; the method was immunoSEQ multiplex PCR. The sample shows around 140,000 clones, roughly 75% of them seen only once. The sequencing sample was made of PBMCs. These receptors were taken from a female donor in good health and CMV-seronegative.

This chain connects TRBV25-1 to TRBJ1-1; a possible D gene is TRBD1 (5 bases). From germline, CDR1 is MGHDK and CDR2 SYGVNS. The CDR3 sequence is 15 residues long. Trimming removed 2 bases at V and 4 bases at J, with 14 bases between. The CDR3 spells CASSEPMGGGTEAFF. CDR3 DNA: TGTGCCAGCAGTGAACCGATGGGGGGTGGCACTGAAGCTTTCTTT.

V and J are TRBV7-8 and TRBJ2-7; 7 bases agree with TRBD2. The CDR3 covers 15 residues. Germline CDR1 is SGHVS and CDR2 is FQNEAQ. Germline trimming cut 5 bases from V and 7 bases from J; bases unmatched to any gene: 14. CDR3 DNA sequence: TGTGCCAGCAGCCCGGTCAGCGGGGAAGTGGGGGAGCAGTACTTC. This gives the protein CASSPVSGEVGEQYF. The full variable domain, rest sourced from reference TRBV7-8 and TRBJ2-7, is GAGVSQSPRYKVAKRGQDVALRCDPISGHVSLFWYQQALGQGPEFLTYFQNEAQLDKSGLPSDRFFAERPEGSVSTLKIQRTQQEDSAVYLCASSPVSGEVGEQYFGPGTRLTVT.

The chain joins TRBV14 to TRBJ1-2; 9 bases agree with TRBD1. Germline V CDR1 and CDR2: SGHDN, FVKESK. The CDR3 has 17 residues. Trimming at V came to 1 base and at J to 4 bases, leaving 10 bases not matched to a gene. The CDR3 DNA sequence: TGTGCCAGCAGCCAAGCAGAAACAGGGGGCCCTCGCTATGGCTACACCTTC. The encoded protein is CASSQAETGGPRYGYTF.

The gene calls are TRBV7-9 and TRBJ1-1, with no clear D. The ends were cut back, 1 base at V and 3 bases at J, with 12 bases in the middle. The germline gives CDR1 SEHNR, CDR2 FQNEAQ (reference sequence). The CDR3 length is 15 residues. The CDR3 nucleotides read TGTGCCAGCAGCTTAGGTGAGCTAATTGACACTGAAGCTTTCTTT. It yields the protein CASSLGELIDTEAFF.

V usage is TRBV27 and J usage is TRBJ2-7; D perhaps matches TRBD1 (7 bases). Trimming took 0 bases from V and 2 from J, leaving 11 bases between them. The CDR3 runs 15 residues. CDR1 and CDR2 from the germline V gene are MNHEY and SMNVEV (reference sequence). In DNA form, the CDR3 reads TGTGCCAGCAGTTTATCCCGCAGGGGGGCCTACGAGCAGTACTTC. Translation: CASSLSRRGAYEQYF.

The chain combines TRBV5-1 with TRBJ1-2; 8 positions agree with TRBD1. Germline V CDR1 and CDR2: SGHRS, YFSETQ. V gave up 0 bases and J gave up 1 base; unmatched junction bases: 5. This CDR3 has 16 residues. CDR3 sequence (DNA): TGCGCCAGCAGCTTGGGTACAGGGGGGATTAACTATGGCTACACCTTC. Translation gives CASSLGTGGINYGYTF. The entire variable domain, with the rest obtained from reference TRBV5-1 and TRBJ1-2, is as follows: KAGVTQTPRYLIKTRGQQVTLSCSPISGHRSVSWYQQTPGQGLQFLFEYFSETQRNKGNFPGRFSGRQFSNSRSEMNVSTLELGDSALYLCASSLGTGGINYGYTFGSGTRLTVV.

As to this clone: This same CDR3 is encoded by further DNA sequences in the sample. The chain is built from TRBV19 and TRBJ2-2, with D possibly TRBD1 on 5 matching bases. V lost 3 bases and J lost 1, with 6 bases in between. Germline assignment: CDR1 LNHDA and CDR2 SQIVND (reference sequence). The CDR3 contains 14 residues. CDR3 DNA: TGTGCCAGTAGTATCCAGGGGAACACCGGGGAGCTGTTTTTT. Translating it yields CASSIQGNTGELFF.

The V call is TRBV30, the J call TRBJ2-5, with D tentatively TRBD2 (5 bases). This CDR3 comprises 12 residues. CDR1 and CDR2 from the germline V gene are GTSNPN and SVGIG (reference sequence). The V and J ends lost 7 bases and 2 bases respectively, with 11 bases between them. As DNA, the CDR3 is TGTGCCTTCAGACTATTTCAAGAGACCCAGTACTTC. This gives the protein CAFRLFQETQYF.

V is TRBV27 and J is TRBJ2-5; no firm D call. The CDR3 runs 14 residues. V was clipped by 0 bases and J by 4 bases, with 9 bases between them. Germline V gene lookup returns CDR1 MNHEY and CDR2 SMNVEV (reference sequence). The CDR3: CASSLSPRGETQYF. The CDR3 DNA follows: TGTGCCAGCAGTTTATCTCCCCGAGGAGAGACCCAGTACTTC.

J is TRBJ2-1 and V is TRBV2; TRBD2 matches at 12 bases. V shed 4 bases, J shed 6 bases, and the junction held 1 base outside the gene matches. Germline values: CDR1 SNHLY, CDR2 FYNNEI. CDR3 length: 14 residues. This chain's CDR3 is CASSGTSGVNEQFF. DNA of the CDR3: TGTGCCAGCAGTGGGACTAGCGGGGTCAATGAGCAGTTCTTC.

V usage is TRBV7-9 and J usage is TRBJ1-1; tentatively, D is TRBD1 (5 bases). Germline lookup yields CDR1 SEHNR and CDR2 FQNEAQ (reference sequence). The CDR3 contains 14 residues. V lost 5 bases to trimming and J lost 5 bases, with 15 bases between them. The CDR3 coding sequence is TGTGCCAGCAGCCAACAATTGCAGGGAACTGAAGCTTTCTTT. This gives the protein CASSQQLQGTEAFF.

This clone was observed a handful of times. CDR3 in DNA: TGCGCCAGCAGCCCGGACAGTAATGAAAAACTGTTTTTT. Translating it yields CASSPDSNEKLFF. The chain employs TRBV5-1 and TRBJ1-4; TRBD1 is a possible D gene (6 bases). Germline V gene sequence: CDR1 SGHRS, CDR2 YFSETQ. The CDR3 is 13 amino acids. Trimming shortened V by 4 bases and J by 4 bases, and 8 bases separated the two germline ends.

The chain recombines TRBV13 with TRBJ2-1; TRBD1 agrees at 8 bases. CDR1 and CDR2 (germline): PRHDT, FYEKMQ (reference sequence). Unmatched junction bases numbered 5, after V lost 5 bases and J lost 8 bases. The CDR3 extends over 13 amino acids. The chain's CDR3 is CASSADRVDEQFF. The CDR3 nucleotides read TGTGCCAGCAGCGCGGACAGGGTGGATGAGCAGTTCTTC.

The V call is TRBV27, the J call TRBJ1-5; TRBD1 matches 7 bases. CDR3 length: 17 amino acids. J lost 7 bases, V lost 4 bases, and 16 bases had no gene match. The V gene's germline CDR1 is MNHEY and CDR2 SMNVEV (reference sequence). CDR3 region: CASSSRLPTGRSQPQHF. In DNA form, the CDR3 reads TGTGCCAGCAGTTCCCGCCTTCCGACAGGGAGAAGCCAGCCCCAGCATTTT.

The chain uses TRBV5-4 and TRBJ1-2; 8 bases match TRBD1. V shed 0 bases, J shed 6 bases, and the junction held 13 bases outside the gene matches. In germline, CDR1 is SGHNT, CDR2 YYREEE (reference sequence). The CDR3 length is 17 residues. CDR3 in amino acids: CASSLVGSRTGIHGYTF. The CDR3 DNA reads as TGTGCCAGCAGCTTGGTCGGTTCAAGGACAGGGATTCATGGCTACACCTTC.

The V gene is TRBV29-1, the J gene TRBJ1-5, with TRBD1 as a possible D gene (5 bases). The CDR3 sequence is 15 residues long. The V gene lost 4 bases and the J gene lost 2 bases, with 15 bases spanning the gap. Germline V gives CDR1 SQVTM, CDR2 ANQGSEA. The CDR3 DNA reads as TGCAGCGTTGCTTTCGGGGGGGGTGGCAATCAGCCCCAGCATTTT. Protein: CSVAFGGGGNQPQHF.

This clone appeared a few times. The rearrangement joins TRBV29-1 to TRBJ1-1, with D uncertain. The CDR3 length is 14 residues. V lost 5 bases and J 6 bases, leaving 19 bases between the germline ends. Germline CDR1 SQVTM, CDR2 ANQGSEA. The chain's CDR3 is CSVLRETVTSEAFF. The CDR3, as DNA: TGCAGCGTTTTAAGGGAGACGGTTACATCTGAAGCTTTCTTT.

The chain has TRBV9 and TRBJ2-5; tentatively, D is TRBD1 (5 bases). V was trimmed by 1 base and J by 5 bases, leaving 15 bases between them. Germline loops: CDR1 SGDLS, CDR2 YYNGEE. The CDR3 consists of 15 residues. CDR3 sequence (DNA): TGTGCCAGCAGCGTATCCTTCCGCAGGGATGAGACCCAGTACTTC. Its protein is CASSVSFRRDETQYF.

This chain links TRBV29-1 with TRBJ2-1, with TRBD2 as a possible D gene (6 bases). The CDR3 consists of 15 residues. V lost 0 bases to trimming and J lost 7 bases, with 16 bases between them. Germline V gene lookup returns CDR1 SQVTM and CDR2 ANQGSEA. The CDR3 region is CSVEEWRLGPNEQFF. DNA for the CDR3: TGCAGCGTTGAAGAGTGGCGACTAGGGCCTAATGAGCAGTTCTTC.

In DNA form, the CDR3 reads TGTGCCAGCAGTTACATAACAGGGGGCGAGCAGTTCTTC. As protein: CASSYITGGEQFF. The gene calls are TRBV6-5 and TRBJ2-1; 9 nucleotides line up with TRBD1. V was clipped by 2 bases and J by 10 bases; unmatched bases: 3. This CDR3 has 13 residues. Germline V gene lookup returns CDR1 MNHEY and CDR2 SVGAGI.

This rearrangement joins TRBV6-1 to TRBJ1-4, with D unclear. Germline V gene lookup returns CDR1 MNHNS and CDR2 SASEGT. CDR3 length: 14 amino acids. V lost 5 bases and J lost 0, with 7 bases in between. The CDR3 reads CASSYRSTNEKLFF. DNA for the CDR3: TGTGCCAGCAGTTATAGATCAACTAATGAAAAACTGTTTTTT.

The rearrangement uses TRBV28 and TRBJ2-3, with a weak D call TRBD2 (6 bases). CDR1 and CDR2 from the germline V gene are MDHEN and SYDVKM. The CDR3 length is 15 residues. V was pared by 5 bases and J by 1 base, with 13 bases between. In nucleotides, the CDR3 is TGTGCCAGCAGTAAAAGGAGGGTTGGCACAGATACGCAGTATTTT. Protein: CASSKRRVGTDTQYF.

The V gene is TRBV15, the J gene TRBJ2-3; a possible D gene is TRBD2 (6 bases). This CDR3 has 15 residues. The V end lost 0 bases, the J end lost 2 bases, and 9 bases lay between the germline ends. The germline V gene has CDR1 LNHNV and CDR2 YYDKDF (reference sequence). In nucleotides, the CDR3 is TGTGCCACCAGCAGAGATTTAGCGGTCACAGATACGCAGTATTTT. Its protein is CATSRDLAVTDTQYF.

V gene TRBV27 combines with J gene TRBJ2-7; 8 nucleotides line up with TRBD1. Germline trimming cut 6 bases from V and 5 bases from J; bases unmatched to any gene: 9. CDR3 length equals 14 residues. Per the germline V gene, CDR1 is MNHEY and CDR2 is SMNVEV (reference sequence). CDR3 amino acids: CASRPWTGSDEQYF. The CDR3 DNA sequence: TGTGCCAGCAGACCCTGGACAGGGTCCGACGAGCAGTACTTC.

J is TRBJ1-2 and V is TRBV5-4; 7 bases fit TRBD1. The CDR3 spans 12 residues. Per the germline V gene, CDR1 is SGHNT and CDR2 is YYREEE (reference sequence). Losses at the gene ends were 3 bases for V and 14 bases for J; bases not matched to a gene: 10. This chain's CDR3 is CASSSRDRETTF. CDR3 nucleotides: TGTGCCAGCAGCTCCCGGGACAGAGAAACTACCTTC.

The chain joins TRBV29-1 to TRBJ1-1; a possible D gene is TRBD1 (6 bases). Germline lookup yields CDR1 SQVTM and CDR2 ANQGSEA. The V end lost 4 bases, the J end lost 3 bases, and 18 bases lay between the germline ends. This CDR3 is built from 15 residues. The chain's CDR3 is CSVVGPGAGDTEAFF. CDR3 coding DNA: TGCAGCGTTGTGGGTCCGGGGGCGGGGGACACTGAAGCTTTCTTT.

This clone turned up a few times. This chain connects TRBV6-1 to TRBJ1-1, with unresolved D. The V and J ends lost 6 bases and 6 bases respectively, with 14 bases between them. CDR1 is MNHNS, CDR2 SASEGT, per germline. The CDR3 runs 13 residues. CDR3 sequence reads: CASSMRAVSEAFF. The CDR3 DNA reads as TGTGCCAGCAGCATGAGGGCAGTCTCTGAAGCTTTCTTT.